These 13 T cell receptor beta chains came from one sample sequenced in a study of shared T cell receptors in the human thymus. The method was immunoSEQ multiplex PCR; TCRdb's version includes in-frame clones alone and lacks a portion of them. The top ten clones hold roughly 0.01% of a sample with approximately 730,000 clones, 75% to 90% of them seen once. These data were also reused for a study on human thymus T cells.

The source material was thymocytes. The origin of the receptors is a girl less than two years old with a congenital heart defect.

The rearrangement uses TRBV7-9 and TRBJ2-7; no clear D gene. This CDR3 has 14 amino acids. The germline V gene has CDR1 SEHNR and CDR2 FQNEAQ (reference sequence). Trimming stripped 1 base from V and 8 bases from J, with 15 bases between. The CDR3 DNA is TGTGCCAGCAGCTTAGGGAGTACCTTCTCCAAGCAGTACTTC. Its translation is CASSLGSTFSKQYF.

This clone was counted between two and nine times. The V and J genes are TRBV10-3 and TRBJ1-5; TRBD1 might be the D (6 bases). V was clipped by 3 bases and J by 11 bases, with 14 bases between them. Germline V gene sequence: CDR1 ENHRY, CDR2 SYGVKD. This CDR3 has 13 amino acids. The CDR3 DNA follows: TGTGCCATCAGTGATGGGAACCCAGGGGCCCAGCATTTT. Encoded protein: CAISDGNPGAQHF.

The chain has TRBV5-1 and TRBJ2-2; 7 nucleotides match TRBD2. CDR3 length equals 16 residues. Trimming at V came to 1 base and at J to 0 bases, leaving 3 bases not matched to a gene. Per germline, CDR1 SGHRS and CDR2 YFSETQ. The CDR3 here is CASSLTGRSNTGELFF. CDR3 nucleotides: TGCGCCAGCAGCTTGACCGGGAGGTCGAACACCGGGGAGCTGTTTTTT.

This rearrangement joins TRBV27 to TRBJ1-1; D possibly corresponds to TRBD1 (6 bases). The V and J ends lost 4 bases and 5 bases respectively, with 20 bases between them. Germline V gene sequence: CDR1 MNHEY, CDR2 SMNVEV (reference sequence). The CDR3 has 16 amino acids. The DNA for the CDR3 is TGTGCCAGCAGTTCCCGGGCGCCAGGGGTAGGGACTGAAGCTTTCTTT. It codes for CASSSRAPGVGTEAFF.

This chain links TRBV9 with TRBJ1-2; D unresolved. Germline V lookup: CDR1 SGDLS, CDR2 YYNGEE. The CDR3 has 14 residues. The ends were cut back, 0 bases at V and 1 base at J, with 7 bases in the middle. CDR3 sequence: CASSVGVFNYGYTF. The CDR3 coding sequence is TGTGCCAGCAGCGTAGGAGTATTTAACTATGGCTACACCTTC.

The chain joins TRBV7-9 to TRBJ2-1; 9 bases line up with TRBD2. CDR1 SEHNR and CDR2 FQNEAQ come from the germline V gene (reference sequence). V was clipped by 4 bases and J by 2 bases; unmatched bases: 3. CDR3 size: 15 residues. The CDR3 protein is CASSSSGVPYNEQFF. In nucleotides, the CDR3 is TGTGCCAGCAGCTCTAGCGGGGTCCCCTACAATGAGCAGTTCTTC.

The chain employs TRBV4-1 and TRBJ2-2; 7 bases agree with TRBD1. The CDR3 consists of 17 residues. Germline-derived CDR1 and CDR2 are MGHRA and YSYEKL. The V gene end was trimmed by 0 bases and the J gene end by 7 bases; junction bases not matched to a gene: 11. This chain's CDR3 is CASSQDETGFWVGELFF. CDR3 bases: TGCGCCAGCAGCCAAGATGAGACAGGGTTTTGGGTCGGGGAGCTGTTTTTT.

This chain uses TRBV7-3 with TRBJ1-4; 7 nucleotides line up with TRBD1. Germline CDR1 is SGHTA and CDR2 is FQGTGA. The ends lost 5 bases at V and 4 bases at J; junction bases unmatched: 10. The CDR3 runs 16 residues. CDR3 region: CASSPKGASLNEKLFF. The CDR3 DNA sequence: TGTGCCAGCAGCCCCAAGGGGGCATCCCTTAATGAAAAACTGTTTTTT.

CDR3 in DNA: TGTGCCAGCAGCTTTGACAGGGGAAGACGGGCCAAAAACATTCAGTACTTC. This sequence encodes CASSFDRGRRAKNIQYF. The J gene is TRBJ2-4, the V gene TRBV7-2, with 8 bases fitting TRBD1. This CDR3 spans 17 amino acids. Trimming took 3 bases from V and 1 from J; bases not matched to a gene: 8. Per germline, CDR1 SGHTA and CDR2 FQGNSA.

This chain joins TRBV7-3 and TRBJ1-5, with D perhaps TRBD1 (6 bases). Trimming shortened V by 1 base and J by 2 bases, and 24 bases separated the two germline ends. The CDR3 runs to 20 residues. CDR1 and CDR2 (germline): SGHTA, FQGTGA. CDR3 coding DNA: TGTGCCAGCAGCTTAAGGTTGGTGGGCAGGGGAGCTTACGGCAATCAGCCCCAGCATTTT. As protein: CASSLRLVGRGAYGNQPQHF. The variable domain in full, completed from reference TRBV7-3 and TRBJ1-5, reads GAGVSQTPSNKVTEKGKYVELRCDPISGHTALYWYRQSLGQGPEFLIYFQGTGAADDSGLPNDRFFAVRPEGSVSTLKIQRTERGDSAVYLCASSLRLVGRGAYGNQPQHFGDGTRLSIL.

The chain carries TRBV19 and TRBJ1-6, with D perhaps matching TRBD1 (6 bases). Trimming stripped 3 bases from V and 0 bases from J, with 18 bases between. There are 19 residues in the CDR3. The V gene's germline CDR1 is LNHDA and CDR2 SQIVND (reference sequence). CDR3 bases: TGTGCCAGTAGTATCGGACCAGGGGAAATGAGCTCCTATAATTCACCCCTCCACTTT. This encodes CASSIGPGEMSSYNSPLHF.

The V gene is TRBV7-2, the J gene TRBJ2-3; a weak D match, TRBD2 (6 bases). The CDR3 spans 14 residues. Trimming took 5 bases from V and 0 from J, leaving 9 bases between them. Germline V gene lookup returns CDR1 SGHTA and CDR2 FQGNSA. CDR3 amino acids: CASSRDFSTDTQYF. The CDR3, as DNA: TGTGCCAGCAGCCGGGACTTTAGCACAGATACGCAGTATTTT.

The chain is built from TRBV27 and TRBJ1-4, with D possibly matching TRBD1 (5 bases). Germline CDR1 is MNHEY and CDR2 is SMNVEV (reference sequence). Trimming stripped 6 bases from V and 5 bases from J, with 22 bases between. The CDR3 is 17 residues long. CDR3 sequence: CASSRTSWEGLNEKLFF. The DNA of the CDR3 is TGTGCCAGCAGCCGAACGTCTTGGGAGGGACTCAATGAAAAACTGTTTTTT. The full variable domain, with the rest looked up from reference TRBV27 and TRBJ1-4, is EAQVTQNPRYLITVTGKKLTVTCSQNMNHEYMSWYRQDPGLGLRQIYYSMNVEVTDKGDVPEGYKVSRKEKRNFPLILESPSPNQTSLYFCASSRTSWEGLNEKLFFGSGTQLSVL.